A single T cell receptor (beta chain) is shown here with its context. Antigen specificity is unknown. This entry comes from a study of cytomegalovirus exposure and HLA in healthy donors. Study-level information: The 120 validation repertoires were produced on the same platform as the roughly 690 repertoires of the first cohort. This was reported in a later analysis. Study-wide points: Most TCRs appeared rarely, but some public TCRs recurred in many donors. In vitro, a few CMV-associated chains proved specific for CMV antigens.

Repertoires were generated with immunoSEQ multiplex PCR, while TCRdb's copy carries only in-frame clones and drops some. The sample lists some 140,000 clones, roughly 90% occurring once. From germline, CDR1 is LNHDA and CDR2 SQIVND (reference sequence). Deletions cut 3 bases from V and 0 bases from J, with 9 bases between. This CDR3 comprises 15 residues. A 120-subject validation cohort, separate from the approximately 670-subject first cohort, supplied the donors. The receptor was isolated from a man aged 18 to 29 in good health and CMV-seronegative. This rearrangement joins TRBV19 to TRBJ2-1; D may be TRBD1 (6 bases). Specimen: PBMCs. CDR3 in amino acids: CASSITGSSYNEQFF. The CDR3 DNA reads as TGTGCCAGTAGTATTACAGGGTCCTCCTACAATGAGCAGTTCTTC.